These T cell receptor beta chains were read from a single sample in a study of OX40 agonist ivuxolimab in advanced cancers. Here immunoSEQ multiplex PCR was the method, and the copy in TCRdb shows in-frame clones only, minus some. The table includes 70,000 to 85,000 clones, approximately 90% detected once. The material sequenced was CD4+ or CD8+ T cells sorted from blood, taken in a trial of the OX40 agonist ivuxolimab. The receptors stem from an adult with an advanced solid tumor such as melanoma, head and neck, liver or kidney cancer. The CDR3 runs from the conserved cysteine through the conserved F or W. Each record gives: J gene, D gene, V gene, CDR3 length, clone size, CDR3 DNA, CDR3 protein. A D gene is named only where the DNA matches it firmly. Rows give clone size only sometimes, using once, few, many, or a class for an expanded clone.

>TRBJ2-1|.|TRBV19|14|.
TGTGCCAGTAAGCTAGCGTCTACCTACAATGAGCAGTTCTTC
CASKLASTYNEQFF
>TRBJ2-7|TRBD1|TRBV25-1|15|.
TGTGCCAGCAGTGAAACCGGGACAGGCTCCTACGAGCAGTACTTC
CASSETGTGSYEQYF
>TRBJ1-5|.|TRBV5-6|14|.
TGTGCCAGCAGCTCCAGTGTCGGGAATCAGCCCCAGCATTTT
CASSSSVGNQPQHF
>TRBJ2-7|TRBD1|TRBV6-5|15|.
TGTGCCAGCAGAACGGCCGGGACAGGGACCTACGAGCAGTACTTC
CASRTAGTGTYEQYF
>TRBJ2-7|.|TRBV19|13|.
TGTGCCAGTAGTATAGACGGGACCTACGAGCAGTACTTC
CASSIDGTYEQYF
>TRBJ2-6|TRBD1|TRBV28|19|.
TGTGCCAGCAGTTTTTATGGACAGGGAAGGCACTCTGGGGCCAACGTCCTGACTTTC
CASSFYGQGRHSGANVLTF
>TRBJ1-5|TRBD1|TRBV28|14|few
TGTGCCAGCAGCACTGACAGGGGGCCTCAGCCCCAGCATTTT
CASSTDRGPQPQHF
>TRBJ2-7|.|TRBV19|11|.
TGTGCCAGTAGTTCAGGGGATGAGCAGTACTTC
CASSSGDEQYF
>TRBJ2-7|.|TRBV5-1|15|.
TGCGCCAGCAGCTTGGGGCAGGGGAGGACCTACGAGCAGTACTTC
CASSLGQGRTYEQYF
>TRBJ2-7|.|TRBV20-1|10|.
TGCAGTGCTCAATATTACGAGCAGTACTTC
CSAQYYEQYF
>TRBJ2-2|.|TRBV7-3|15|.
TGTGCCAGCAGCCCCACGAGGGAGGAGGCCGGGGAGCTGTTTTTT
CASSPTREEAGELFF
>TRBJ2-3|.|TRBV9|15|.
TGTGCCAGCAGCATCCGACCAGGGAGCACAGATACGCAGTATTTT
CASSIRPGSTDTQYF
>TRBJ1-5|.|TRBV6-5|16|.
TGTGCCAGCAGTTGGGGTCAAGGGGCTAGCAATCAGCCCCAGCATTTT
CASSWGQGASNQPQHF
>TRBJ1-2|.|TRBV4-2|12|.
TGTGCCAGCAGCTCAGGGAGGTATGGCTACACCTTC
CASSSGRYGYTF
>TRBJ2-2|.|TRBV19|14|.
TGTGCCAGTAGTACCGGGGCCCCACCCGGGGAGCTGTTTTTT
CASSTGAPPGELFF
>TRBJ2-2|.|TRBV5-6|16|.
TGTGCCAGCAGCTTGGAGGGCATCTTTTACACCGGGGAGCTGTTTTTT
CASSLEGIFYTGELFF
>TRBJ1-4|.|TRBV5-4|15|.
TGTGCCAGCAGCTTGACGGGACGCAAAAATGAAAAACTGTTTTTT
CASSLTGRKNEKLFF
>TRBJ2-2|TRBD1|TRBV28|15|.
TGTGCCAGCAGTTTCAGGGACAGGGGGCTCGGGGAGCTGTTTTTT
CASSFRDRGLGELFF
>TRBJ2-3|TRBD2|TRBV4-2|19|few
TGTGCCAGCAGCCGCGCCCGGGGACTAGCGGGAGGGTACTCAGATACGCAGTATTTT
CASSRARGLAGGYSDTQYF
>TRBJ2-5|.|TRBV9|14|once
TGTGCCAGCAGCCCCAGGGGCCGGGGAGAGACCCAGTACTTC
CASSPRGRGETQYF
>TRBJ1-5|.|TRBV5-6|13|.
TGTGCCAGCAGCTCTCAGTTCGATCAGCCCCAGCATTTT
CASSSQFDQPQHF
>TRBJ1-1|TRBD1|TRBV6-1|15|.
TGTGCCAGCAGGGAGCCGGGACAGGGGACCACTGAAGCTTTCTTT
CASREPGQGTTEAFF
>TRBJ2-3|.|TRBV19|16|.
TGTGCCAGTAGTATTAGGGTGGCGCCCAGCACAGATACGCAGTATTTT
CASSIRVAPSTDTQYF
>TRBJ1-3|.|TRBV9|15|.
TGTGCCAGCAGGAGAGCTCGGGGGGCTGGAAACACCATATATTTT
CASRRARGAGNTIYF
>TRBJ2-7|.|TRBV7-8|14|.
TGTGCCAGCAGCTTAGTTTACAGAAACTACGAGCAGTACTTC
CASSLVYRNYEQYF
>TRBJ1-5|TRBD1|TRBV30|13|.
TGTGCCTGGAGTGAACAGGGGGCGCAGCCCCAGCATTTT
CAWSEQGAQPQHF
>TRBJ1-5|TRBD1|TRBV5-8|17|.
TGTGCCAGCAGCTTGGAGAGGACAGGGAGAGGGTCACAGCCCCAGCATTTT
CASSLERTGRGSQPQHF
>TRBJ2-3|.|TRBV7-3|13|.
TGTGCCAGCAGCCCCGGGAATAGAGATACGCAGTATTTT
CASSPGNRDTQYF
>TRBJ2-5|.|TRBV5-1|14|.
TGCGCCAGCTCGTCCGCCGTATTCCAAGAGACCCAGTACTTC
CASSSAVFQETQYF